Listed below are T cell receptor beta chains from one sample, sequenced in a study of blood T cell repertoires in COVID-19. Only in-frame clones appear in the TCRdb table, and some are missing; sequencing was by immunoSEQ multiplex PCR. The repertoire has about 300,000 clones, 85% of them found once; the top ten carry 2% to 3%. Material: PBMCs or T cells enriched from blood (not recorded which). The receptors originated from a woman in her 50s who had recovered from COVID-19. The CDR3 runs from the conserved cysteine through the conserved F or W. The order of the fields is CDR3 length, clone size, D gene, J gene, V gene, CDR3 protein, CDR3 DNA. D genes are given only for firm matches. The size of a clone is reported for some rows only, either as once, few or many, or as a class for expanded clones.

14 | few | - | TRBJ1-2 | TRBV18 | CASSPLGEEGGYTF | TGTGCCAGCTCACCGTTAGGGGAGGAAGGCGGCTACACCTTC
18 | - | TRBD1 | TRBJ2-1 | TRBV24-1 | CATSDLPVWTGSPDEQFF | TGTGCCACCAGTGATTTGCCGGTCTGGACAGGGAGTCCAGATGAGCAGTTCTTC
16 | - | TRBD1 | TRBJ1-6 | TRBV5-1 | CASSPDGTGGRSPLHF | TGCGCCAGCAGCCCCGACGGGACAGGAGGGAGGTCACCCCTCCACTTT
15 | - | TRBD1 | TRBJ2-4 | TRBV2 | CASSVRQGAKNIQYF | TGTGCCAGCAGTGTACGACAGGGAGCCAAAAACATTCAGTACTTC
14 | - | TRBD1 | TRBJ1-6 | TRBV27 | CASRGTGLNSPLHF | TGTGCCAGCAGAGGGACAGGGCTAAATTCACCCCTCCACTTT
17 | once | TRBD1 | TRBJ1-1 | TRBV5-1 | CASSLGQGVAWGPEAFF | TGCGCCAGCAGCTTGGGGCAGGGGGTAGCTTGGGGCCCTGAAGCTTTCTTT
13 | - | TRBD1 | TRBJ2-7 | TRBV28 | CASSLYGQAEQYF | TGTGCCAGCAGTTTATACGGACAGGCCGAGCAGTACTTC
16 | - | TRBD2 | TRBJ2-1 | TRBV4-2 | CASSQDPGGGYNEQFF | TGTGCCAGCAGCCAAGATCCCGGGGGGGGTTACAATGAGCAGTTCTTC
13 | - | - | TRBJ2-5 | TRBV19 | CASSRAGWETQYF | TGTGCCAGTAGTAGGGCGGGGTGGGAGACCCAGTACTTC
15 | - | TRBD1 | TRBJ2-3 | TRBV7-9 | CASSLWRDRADTQYF | TGTGCCAGCAGCTTATGGCGGGACAGGGCAGATACGCAGTATTTT
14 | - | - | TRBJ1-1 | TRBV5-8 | CASSRRQVNTEAFF | TGTGCCAGCAGCAGAAGACAGGTGAACACTGAAGCTTTCTTT
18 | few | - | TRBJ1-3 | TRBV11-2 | CASSLVGFGDRSGNTIYF | TGTGCCAGCAGCTTAGTCGGTTTTGGTGACAGGAGTGGAAACACCATATATTTT
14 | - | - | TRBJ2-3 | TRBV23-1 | CASMRPRGTDTQYF | TGCGCCAGCATGCGGCCGAGGGGCACAGATACGCAGTATTTT
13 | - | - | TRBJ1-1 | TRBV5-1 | CASRAGRGTEAFF | TGCGCCAGCAGAGCAGGGAGGGGCACTGAAGCTTTCTTT
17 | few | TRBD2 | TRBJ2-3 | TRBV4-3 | CASSQTGLAGRADTQYF | TGCGCCAGCAGCCAGACGGGACTAGCGGGAAGAGCAGATACGCAGTATTTT
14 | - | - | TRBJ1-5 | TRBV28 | CASRVGQYNQPQHF | TGTGCCAGCAGGGTGGGACAATACAATCAGCCCCAGCATTTT
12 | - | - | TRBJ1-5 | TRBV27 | CASSAGGQPQHF | TGTGCCAGCAGTGCGGGCGGTCAGCCCCAGCATTTT
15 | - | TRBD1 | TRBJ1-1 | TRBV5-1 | CASSSGTDQNTEAFF | TGCGCCAGCAGTTCCGGGACAGACCAGAACACTGAAGCTTTCTTT
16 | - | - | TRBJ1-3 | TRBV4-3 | CASSQDGPRSGNTIYF | TGCGCCAGCAGCCAAGATGGGCCTCGCTCTGGAAACACCATATATTTT
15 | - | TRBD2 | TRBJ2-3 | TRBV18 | CASSPLLAVTDTQYF | TGTGCCAGCTCACCACTACTAGCGGTCACAGATACGCAGTATTTT
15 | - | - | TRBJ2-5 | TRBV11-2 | CASSLEFGNQETQYF | TGTGCCAGCAGCTTAGAATTCGGGAATCAAGAGACCCAGTACTTC
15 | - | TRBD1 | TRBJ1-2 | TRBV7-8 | CASSTDRTGGEGYTF | TGTGCCAGCAGCACAGACCGGACAGGGGGCGAAGGCTACACCTTC
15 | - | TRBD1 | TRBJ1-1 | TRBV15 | CATSRAKDRGNEAFF | TGTGCCACCAGCAGGGCTAAGGACAGGGGTAATGAAGCTTTCTTT
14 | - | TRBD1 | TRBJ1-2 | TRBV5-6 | CASSLGTGYYGYTF | TGTGCCAGCAGCCTAGGGACAGGGTACTATGGCTACACCTTC
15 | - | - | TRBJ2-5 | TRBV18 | CASSPLRDTKETQYF | TGTGCCAGCTCACCTTTACGGGACACTAAAGAGACCCAGTACTTC
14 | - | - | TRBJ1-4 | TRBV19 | CASLSHSTNEKLFF | TGTGCCAGCCTATCCCATTCAACTAATGAAAAACTGTTTTTT
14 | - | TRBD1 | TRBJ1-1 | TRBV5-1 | CASSLGQGVTEAFF | TGCGCCAGCAGCTTGGGTCAGGGGGTTACTGAAGCTTTCTTT
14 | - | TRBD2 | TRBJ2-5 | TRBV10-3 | CAIKASGDQETQYF | TGTGCCATCAAGGCTAGCGGGGACCAAGAGACCCAGTACTTC
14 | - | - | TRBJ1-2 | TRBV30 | CACYRDKANYGYTF | TGTGCCTGTTACCGGGACAAGGCTAACTATGGCTACACCTTC
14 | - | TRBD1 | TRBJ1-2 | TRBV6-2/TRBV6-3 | CASRPTGENYGYTF | TGTGCCAGCAGGCCTACAGGGGAAAACTATGGCTACACCTTC
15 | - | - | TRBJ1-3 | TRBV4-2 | CASSQDWDPRQARHF | TGTGCCAGCAGCCAAGATTGGGATCCCCGACAGGCTCGTCATTTT
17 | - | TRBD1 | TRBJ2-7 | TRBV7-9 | CASSSRDRGLQSYEQYF | TGTGCCAGCAGCTCACGGGACAGGGGGCTCCAATCCTACGAGCAGTACTTC
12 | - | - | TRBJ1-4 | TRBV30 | CAWRGLVEKLFF | TGTGCCTGGAGGGGGCTGGTTGAAAAACTGTTTTTT
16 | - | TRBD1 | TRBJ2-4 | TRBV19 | CASSLGQGRSFNIQYF | TGTGCCAGTAGTTTGGGACAGGGCAGATCCTTCAACATTCAGTACTTC
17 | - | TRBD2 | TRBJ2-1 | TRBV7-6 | CASSLSYPSGGANEQFF | TGTGCCAGCAGCTTATCCTACCCTAGCGGGGGGGCCAATGAGCAGTTCTTC